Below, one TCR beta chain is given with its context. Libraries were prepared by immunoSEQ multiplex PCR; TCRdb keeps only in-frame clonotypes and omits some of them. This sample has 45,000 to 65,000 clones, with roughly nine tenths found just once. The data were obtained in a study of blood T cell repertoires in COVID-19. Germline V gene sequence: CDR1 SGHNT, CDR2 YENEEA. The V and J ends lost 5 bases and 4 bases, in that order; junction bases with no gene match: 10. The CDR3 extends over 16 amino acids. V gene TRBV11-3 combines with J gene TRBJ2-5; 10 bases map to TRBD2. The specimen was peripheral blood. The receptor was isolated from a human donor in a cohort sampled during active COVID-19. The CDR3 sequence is CASSKTGTSVTETQYF. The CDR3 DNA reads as TGTGCCAGCAGCAAGACCGGGACTAGCGTCACAGAGACCCAGTACTTC.